This TCR beta chain comes out of a study of blood T cell repertoires in COVID-19. Turning to the study itself: The samples span acute and convalescent COVID-19 from the United States, Italy and Spain. From T cells, B-cell-depleted T cells, or PBMCs came the material, which was cDNA or gDNA.

The authors' processing: Amplification from reference gene primers served as the basis for estimated nucleated cell counts. TCRdb's copy holds only in-frame clones and misses some; the assay was immunoSEQ multiplex PCR. The V and J calls and clone size were taken over from that table, and D and trimming were inferred from the DNA. The sample lists some 700,000 clones, approximately 90% occurring once. This CDR3 has 14 residues. Germline-derived CDR1 and CDR2 are GTSNPN and SVGIG (reference sequence). Trimming took 5 bases from V and 1 from J; bases not matched to a gene: 6. The sequencing input was peripheral blood. The sequence came from a woman younger than 30 with acute or convalescent COVID-19. The chain uses TRBV30 and TRBJ2-3, with 7 bases aligning to TRBD2. CDR3 sequence: CAWGSGVGTDTQYF. The DNA of the CDR3 is TGTGCCTGGGGGAGCGGGGTGGGCACAGATACGCAGTATTTT.